This is a list of T cell receptor beta chains from one sample in a study of vaccination effects on CD4 cells after COVID-19. These receptors lack a known antigen. Profiled with immunoSEQ multiplex PCR; TCRdb holds only in-frame clones, not every one. The sample records 25,000 to 35,000 clones, roughly 85% being singletons. The material sequenced was CD4+ T cells from PBMCs cultured with HCoV-NL63 spike peptides, taken after COVID-19 vaccination. The receptors derive from a human donor who received a COVID-19 vaccine. Some clones in this sample may be carry-over from other donors' samples. Both conserved end residues are part of each CDR3. D genes are given only for firm matches. Not every row has a clone size; where given, it reads once, few, many or a size class.

j_call d_call clone_size v_call cdr3_nt cdr3_aa
TRBJ2-2 TRBD2 few TRBV2 TGTGCCAGCAGTGGCCCGAGCGGGGGGGACACCGGGGAGCTGTTTTTT CASSGPSGGDTGELFF
TRBJ2-3 NA NA TRBV6-5 TGTGCCAGCAGATCCCTAGCATATACGCAGTATTTT CASRSLAYTQYF
TRBJ1-5 NA medium-sized TRBV4-1 TGCGCCAGCAGCCAAGATGGATCACAGGGATATCAGCCCCAGCATTTT CASSQDGSQGYQPQHF
TRBJ1-1 NA NA TRBV5-4 TGTGCCAGCAGCCCCACAACGAACACTGAAGCTTTCTTT CASSPTTNTEAFF
TRBJ2-1 TRBD2 NA TRBV6-6 TGTGCCAGCAGTCCCCGAGCTAGCGGGGGGGCCTACAATGAGCAGTTCTTC CASSPRASGGAYNEQFF
TRBJ1-6 NA few TRBV6-2/TRBV6-3 TGTGCCAGCAGTTACCCGGGACGCCTAACACCCCTCCACTTT CASSYPGRLTPLHF
TRBJ1-5 NA NA TRBV28 TGTGCCAGCGTCTTCGCTTGGAGTGGCAATCAGCCCCAGCATTTT CASVFAWSGNQPQHF
TRBJ1-2 NA NA TRBV6-5 TGTGCCACCACCCGGGACCTCTATGGCTACACCTTC CATTRDLYGYTF
TRBJ1-5 NA NA TRBV19 TGTGCCAGTAGTATGACGCAGCAATCAGAGCCCCAGCATTTT CASSMTQQSEPQHF
TRBJ1-5 NA NA TRBV7-2 TGTGCCAGCAGCTTAGCCGTGAGGGGAAGTCAGCCCCAGCATTTT CASSLAVRGSQPQHF
TRBJ2-6 NA NA TRBV14 TGTGCCAGCAGCCAAGGAGGGCCTGGGGCCAACGTCCTGACTTTC CASSQGGPGANVLTF
TRBJ1-2 NA NA TRBV21-1 TGTGCCAGCAGCAAGTGGGCCACCGTATATGGCTACACCTTC CASSKWATVYGYTF
TRBJ1-2 NA NA TRBV28 TGTGCCAGCAGTCTCATTATCCAGGGCTCTGGCTACACCTTC CASSLIIQGSGYTF
TRBJ1-5 NA NA TRBV7-2 TGTGCCAGCAGGACAGAGGGGGGTCTCAGCAATCAGCCCCAGCATTTT CASRTEGGLSNQPQHF
TRBJ2-7 TRBD1 NA TRBV6-6 TGTGCCAGCAGTGGGACAGGATTACGCGAGCAGTACTTC CASSGTGLREQYF
TRBJ2-1 NA NA TRBV18 TGTGCCAGCTCACCAATCGAACAGGTTGGGCTCTTC CASSPIEQVGLF
TRBJ1-3 NA few TRBV5-1 TGCGCCAGCAGCTACTCAGTGGTGGGAACTGGAAACACCATATATTTT CASSYSVVGTGNTIYF
TRBJ2-3 TRBD1 NA TRBV10-3 TGTGCCACGTCGACAGGGGCCTCCACAGATACGCAGTATTTT CATSTGASTDTQYF
TRBJ2-5 TRBD2 medium-sized TRBV24-1 TGTGCCACCAGTCTCAGCGGGGAGACGTGGGGAGAGACCCAGTACTTC CATSLSGETWGETQYF
TRBJ2-5 NA few TRBV19 TGTGCCAGCAAGGGGCGGCCGGGGACCCAGTACTTC CASKGRPGTQYF
TRBJ1-2 NA NA TRBV12-3/TRBV12-4 TGTGCCAGCAGCTCGGACAGCTACTATGGCTACACCTTC CASSSDSYYGYTF
TRBJ1-1 NA NA TRBV7-9 TGTGCCAGCAGTCCATCCCGAAGCCCTATGAACACTGAAGCTTTCTTT CASSPSRSPMNTEAFF
TRBJ1-4 TRBD1 once TRBV5-1 TGCGCCAGCAGCCCTCAGGGGGCAGGTGAAAAACTGTTTTTT CASSPQGAGEKLFF
TRBJ1-2 NA NA TRBV7-5 TGTGCCAGAAGCTTAGGGCCCAGGCTTTTATACTATGGCTACACCTTC CARSLGPRLLYYGYTF
TRBJ1-6 NA NA TRBV27 TGTGCCAGCAGTTTAAGGCCCAGCATCCCCTCCTATAATTCACCCCTCCACTTT CASSLRPSIPSYNSPLHF
TRBJ2-1 TRBD2 NA TRBV4-1 TGCGCCAGCAGCCAAGAGAGAATAGCGGGGGCCTGGAGCTCCTACAATGAGCAGTTCTTC CASSQERIAGAWSSYNEQFF
TRBJ2-1 TRBD2 once TRBV7-3 TGTGCCAGCAGCTTTAGCGGGGGGGCAACCTACAATGAGCAGTTCTTC CASSFSGGATYNEQFF
TRBJ1-6 NA once TRBV27 TGTGCCAGCAGTTCCAGGGAGCCCGAATATAATTCACCCCTCCACTTT CASSSREPEYNSPLHF
TRBJ1-5 NA NA TRBV19 TGTGCCAGTAGCCCAATCACAGGGATTGGCAATCAGCCCCAGCATTTT CASSPITGIGNQPQHF
TRBJ1-4 NA NA TRBV24-1 TGTGCCACCAGTGAGCCCGGGACTGGACCAAAGTCCACTAATGAAAAACTGTTTTTT CATSEPGTGPKSTNEKLFF